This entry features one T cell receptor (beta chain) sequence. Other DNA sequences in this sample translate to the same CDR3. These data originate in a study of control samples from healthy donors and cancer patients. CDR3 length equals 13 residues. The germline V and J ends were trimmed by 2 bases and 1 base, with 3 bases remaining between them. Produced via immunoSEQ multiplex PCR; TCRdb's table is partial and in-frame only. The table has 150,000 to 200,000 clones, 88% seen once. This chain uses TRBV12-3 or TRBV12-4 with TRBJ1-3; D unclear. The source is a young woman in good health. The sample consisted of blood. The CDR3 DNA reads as TGTGCCAGCAGTTTACTGTCTGGAAACACCATATATTTT. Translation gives CASSLLSGNTIYF.